This TCR beta chain derives from a study of cytomegalovirus exposure and HLA in healthy donors (dated by TCRdb to 2016 to 2017). For context, the study as a whole: According to an earlier analysis of 587 of the donors, some 180 million T cells yielded 117 million unique TCR beta sequences and 250 to 350 Gb of sequence data. An early release covering around 630 HLA-typed donors comprised approximately 290 gigabases of sequencing data and approximately 85 million unique TCR sequences. Among the roughly 380 genotyped donors, under 90% belonged to the genetic ancestry cluster associated with self-reported Caucasian donors. The aim of the study was to test whether cataloging public T cell receptors could identify signatures of past pathogen exposure. The study profiled the T cell repertoires of under 700 subjects by immunosequencing and related them to cytomegalovirus serostatus. In addition to the first cohort of hundreds of subjects, a separate validation cohort of 120 different subjects was used. High-throughput TCR immunosequencing, statistical association of individual TCRs with disease status, and machine learning were combined to predict cytomegalovirus infection status. In a later analysis, previously published TCR beta repertoires from about 670 donors were re-analyzed and high-resolution HLA genotyping was added so that TCR occurrence patterns could be studied. In the later analysis, no new phenotypic data were used to find candidate immune exposures; instead, reliance was placed on TCR beta sequences and their occurrence across donors. To decide whether each TCR beta V gene segment behaved as functional or pseudogenic, an earlier analysis of approximately 590 of the donors relied on high-throughput TCR beta sequencing. Donor age, sex, ethnicity and CMV serostatus were compiled together with the repertoire data. A later genetic analysis took genome-wide SNP genotypes for about 55% of the 666 donors and used that subset as a discovery cohort. All discovery cohort repertoires had been generated on a single sequencing platform. Class I and class II HLA loci were covered by the typing at four-digit resolution. Typing coverage differed by locus: A, B, C, DRB1 and DQB1 were typed in roughly 620-640 donors, DQA1 in roughly 500, DPA1 in nearly 610, and DPB1 in just under 480. Several DR-DQ haplotypes were handled as single units for association and clustering because linkage in the cohort was strong. Among around 400 genotyped donors of the cohort, an average of around 240,000 unique TCR beta nucleotide sequences was sequenced per donor, of which approximately 18% were non-productive.

CDR1 and CDR2, per the germline V gene, are SNHLY and FYNNEI. Germline trimming: 3 bases from V, 9 bases from J; junction bases outside gene matches: 11. The CDR3 covers 16 residues, taking in both the cysteine and the phenylalanine. Solely the CDR3 DNA is kept, with 48 bases framed from the first base. The method behind the library was the immunoSEQ multiplex PCR assay. For the multiplex PCR, a mixture combining 60 forward primers for TCR Vbeta segments and 13 reverse primers for TCR Jbeta segments was used. A multiplex PCR assay on genomic DNA amplified the CDR3 region of rearranged TCR beta genes. On the Illumina HiSeq System, the amplified TCR beta libraries were sequenced as 87-base-pair reads. The published analysis was carried out like this. A later analysis counted about 82 million unique TCR beta chains across the 666 repertoires, and 10 million to 11 million of these chains were shared by at least two donors. Raw reads were error-corrected and collapsed into unique sequences by a nearest-neighbor algorithm in which closely related sequences were merged to remove PCR and sequencing errors. CDR3 sequences were aligned to IMGT reference sequences to assign V, D and J gene segments. Each retained sequence needed at least a six-nucleotide match to both a V gene segment and a J gene segment. Rearrangements were called productive when the CDR3 lacked stop codons and stayed in frame with V and J; all others were non-productive. Following IMGT convention, CDR3 was defined as the stretch from the second conserved V-encoded cysteine to the conserved J-encoded phenylalanine. Sequences without an unambiguous match to a single V gene segment were excluded from the earlier analysis of a few hundred of the donors. An earlier analysis of fewer than 750 of the donors classified V segments as functional when productive rearrangements were above 56.7% and as segregating when the standard deviation between donors was above 5%. To diagnose cytomegalovirus status from the catalog of TCR beta chain sequences, a statistical classification framework was built. In a later analysis, TCR nucleotide sequences were compared against IMGT/GENE-DB human TR gene sequences so that V and J genes could be assigned. A later analysis assigned CDR3 sequences and most-parsimonious VDJ recombination scenarios with the TCRdist pipeline. A later analysis defined each TCR beta chain by its CDR3 amino acid sequence plus V-gene family, and excluded reads lacking a unique V-gene family. As a way to deal with suspected cross-contamination and a sequencing artifact, a later analysis dropped approximately 570 nucleotide sequences that were highly shared and had low generation probability. In a later analysis, a clonal expansion index was calculated for each public chain from normalized within-repertoire ranks of inferred template counts. A later analysis computed generation probabilities with a VDJ recombination model fitted to out-of-frame rearrangements, and checked the results against IGoR. A later analysis scored TCR-TCR, TCR-HLA and TCR-CMV co-occurrence with hypergeometric tests, applying a repertoire-size bias correction to TCR pairs. A later analysis estimated false discovery rates by permuting HLA or CMV assignments 20 times. In a later analysis, co-occurring TCRs were grouped using DBSCAN, with TCRdist sequence similarity added in when clustering inside HLA-allele-positive subsets. For co-occurrence clustering, repertoires with fewer than 30,000 or more than 120,000 public chains were excluded, along with roughly 5 repertoires with anomalous nucleotide sharing. This immuneACCESS table, as held by TCRdb, lists in-frame sequences with V and J called but not all clones. Of the missing ones, under half trace to an unresolved V gene in checked studies; the others have no known cause. The DNA was the basis for D and trimming; V, J and clone size are from that table. For this sample the table gives under 200,000 clones, of which approximately 86% were detected only once. Less than 0.4% of the sample is taken by the ten largest.

Paper-wide results and their limitations: Linkage disequilibrium might explain the correlated functional status among segregating V segments, but an unknown experimental factor could not be ruled out. The study listed 150 to 200 TCR beta chains as associated with cytomegalovirus. While some public TCRs were present in many individuals, most TCR sequences turned up only very rarely across donors. Fewer than 20 rarely observed V segments, including chromosome 9 orphons, were excluded from the earlier analysis of approximately 600 of the donors because counts were too low. According to the authors, the approach could potentially be generalized to other disease states and immunological phenotypes. A later analysis associated 16,951 TCR beta sequences with specific HLA alleles at a false discovery rate of 0.05. A later genetic analysis reported fewer N-insertions in productive TCRs among donors in an Asian-associated ancestry cluster than the roughly 700-donor mean. An association between a missense DCLRE1C variant and V-gene and J-gene trimming of TCR beta chains was found in a later genetic analysis and replicated in an independent cohort. Compared with equally common non-associated chains, HLA-associated TCR beta chains in a later analysis were more clonally expanded and had lower generation probabilities. Some IMGT-functional V segments, including TRBV6-2 and TRBV6-3, could not be told apart with the 87-base-pair reads, so those segments were excluded. Because some donors lacked HLA typing at each locus, the association tests relied only on the typed subset. In a later analysis, the rate of TCR association differed among HLA loci, with DRB1 alleles having the most associated TCRs and HLA-C alleles having the fewest. A later analysis reported that several top co-occurrence clusters appeared linked to parvovirus B19, influenza, CMV and Epstein-Barr virus. Roughly uniform sequencing depth across donors was assumed in presence/absence analyses, although this assumption may not hold. Three of the identified cytomegalovirus-associated TCR beta chains were confirmed in vitro to be specific for cytomegalovirus antigens. CMV serostatus was the only immune exposure information available for the cohort. The sequencing pipeline was judged likely to have produced a cluster of highly shared sequence variants as a technical artifact. A further reported finding was that TCR beta sequences accurately predicted the HLA-A and HLA-B alleles for most subjects in the first cohort. In this cohort, only TCR beta chains were sequenced, and detectable features were limited by the absence of alpha or paired-chain data. In both the original and validation cohorts, the classifier was reported to diagnose cytomegalovirus status with high specificity and sensitivity. A later analysis found that most CMV-associated TCR beta chains appeared HLA-restricted, with HLA associations seemingly driven largely by CMV exposure. In an earlier analysis of roughly 560 of the donors, most TCR beta V segments were observed in productive rearrangements about 87% or about 30% of the time, broadly matching IMGT annotations. Assigning TCR associations to individual alleles was difficult when HLA alleles, especially DR and DQ, strongly co-occurred.

With respect to this clone: Its antigen is currently not known. Per-base qualities were not stored, and no clone one base away is much larger.

The cohort comprised more than 550 healthy bone marrow donors. All cohort members were sampled while nominally healthy, although unrecorded immune exposures were likely present. The donor tested CMV seronegative and was one of the 352 seronegative cohort members. Every donor gave a peripheral blood sample, and the peripheral blood mononuclear cells from that sample were used for TCR beta sequencing. Genomic DNA extraction from the blood cell samples was performed with the Qiagen DNeasy Blood Extraction Kit. Input material: PBMCs. This TCR was sampled from a woman between 25 and 40 years old in good health and CMV-seronegative. In this chain, TRBV2 is recombined with TRBJ2-5, and TRBD2 aligns with 12 junction nucleotides. CDR3 reads: CASSDLAGGRGRAQYF. The nucleotide sequence is given as TGTGCCAGCAGTGACCTAGCGGGAGGGCGGGGTAGGGCCCAGTACTTC.